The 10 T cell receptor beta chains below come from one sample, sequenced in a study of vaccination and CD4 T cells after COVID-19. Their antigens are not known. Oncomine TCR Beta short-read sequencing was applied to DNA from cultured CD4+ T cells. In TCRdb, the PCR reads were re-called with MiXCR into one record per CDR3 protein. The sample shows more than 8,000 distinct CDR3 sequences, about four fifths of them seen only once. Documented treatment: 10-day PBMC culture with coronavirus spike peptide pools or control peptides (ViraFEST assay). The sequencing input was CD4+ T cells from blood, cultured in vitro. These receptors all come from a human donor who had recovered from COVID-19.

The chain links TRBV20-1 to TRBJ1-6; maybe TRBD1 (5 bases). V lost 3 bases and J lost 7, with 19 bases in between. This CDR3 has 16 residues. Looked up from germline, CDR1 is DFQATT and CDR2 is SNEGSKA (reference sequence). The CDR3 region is CSASTPRRGNNSPLHF. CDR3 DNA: TGCAGTGCTAGCACCCCGCGTAGGGGTAACAATTCACCCCTCCACTTT.

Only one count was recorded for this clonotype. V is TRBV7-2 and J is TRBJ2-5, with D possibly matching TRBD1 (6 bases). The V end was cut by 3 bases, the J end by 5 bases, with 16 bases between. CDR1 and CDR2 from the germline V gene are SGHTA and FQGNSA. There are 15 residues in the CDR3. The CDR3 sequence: CASSFGPARGETQYF. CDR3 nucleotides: TGTGCCAGCAGCTTTGGGCCCGCAAGGGGGGAGACCCAGTACTTC.

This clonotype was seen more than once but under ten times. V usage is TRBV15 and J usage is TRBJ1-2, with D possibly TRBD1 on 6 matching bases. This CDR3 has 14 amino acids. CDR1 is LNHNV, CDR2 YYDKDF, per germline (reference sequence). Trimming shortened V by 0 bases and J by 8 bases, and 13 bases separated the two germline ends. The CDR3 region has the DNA TGTGCCACCAGCAGAGATACAGGGTGGGGAGGCTACACCTTC. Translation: CATSRDTGWGGYTF.

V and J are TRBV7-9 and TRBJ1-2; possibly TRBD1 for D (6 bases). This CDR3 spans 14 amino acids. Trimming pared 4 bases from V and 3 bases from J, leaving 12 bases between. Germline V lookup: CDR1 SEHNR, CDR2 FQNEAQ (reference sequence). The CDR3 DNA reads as TGTGCCAGCAGCTCCGTGACAGGCCACTATGGCTACACCTTC. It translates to CASSSVTGHYGYTF.

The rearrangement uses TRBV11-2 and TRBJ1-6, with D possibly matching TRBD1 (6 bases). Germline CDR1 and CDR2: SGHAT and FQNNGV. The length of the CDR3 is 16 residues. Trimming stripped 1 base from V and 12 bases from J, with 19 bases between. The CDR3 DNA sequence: TGTGCCAGCAGCTTAGGTTCTCCCGGCAGGGGAATACCCCTCCACTTT. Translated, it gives CASSLGSPGRGIPLHF.

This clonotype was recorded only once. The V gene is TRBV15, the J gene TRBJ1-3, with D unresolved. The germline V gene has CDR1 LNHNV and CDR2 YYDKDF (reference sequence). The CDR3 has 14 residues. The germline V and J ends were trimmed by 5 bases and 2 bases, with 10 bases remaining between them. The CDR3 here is CATSRRATGNTIYF. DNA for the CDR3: TGTGCCACCAGCCGCCGGGCGACTGGAAACACCATATATTTT.

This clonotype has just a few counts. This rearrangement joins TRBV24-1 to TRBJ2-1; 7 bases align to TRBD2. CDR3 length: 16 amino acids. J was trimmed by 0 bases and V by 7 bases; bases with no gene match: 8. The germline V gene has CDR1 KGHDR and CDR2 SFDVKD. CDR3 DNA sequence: TGTGCCACCAGCGACCCCAGCGGGAACTCCTACAATGAGCAGTTCTTC. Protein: CATSDPSGNSYNEQFF.

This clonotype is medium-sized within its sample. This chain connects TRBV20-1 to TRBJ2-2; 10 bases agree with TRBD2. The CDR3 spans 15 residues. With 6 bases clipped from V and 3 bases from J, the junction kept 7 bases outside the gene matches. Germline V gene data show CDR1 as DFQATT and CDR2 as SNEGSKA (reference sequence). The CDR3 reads CSAPGTSVYTGELFF. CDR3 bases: TGCAGTGCGCCCGGGACTAGCGTATACACCGGGGAGCTGTTTTTT.

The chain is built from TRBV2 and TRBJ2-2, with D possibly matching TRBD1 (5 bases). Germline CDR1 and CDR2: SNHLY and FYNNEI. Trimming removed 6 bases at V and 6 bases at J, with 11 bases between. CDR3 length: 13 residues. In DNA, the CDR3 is TGTGCCAGCAGGCAAATAGGGGCCGGGGAGCTGTTTTTT. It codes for CASRQIGAGELFF.

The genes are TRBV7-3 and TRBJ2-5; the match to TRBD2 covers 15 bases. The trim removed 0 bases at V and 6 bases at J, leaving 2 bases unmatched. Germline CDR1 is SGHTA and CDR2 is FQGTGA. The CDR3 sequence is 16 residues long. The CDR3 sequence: CASSLTGLAGGKTQYF. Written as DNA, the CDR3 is TGTGCCAGCAGCTTAACGGGACTAGCGGGAGGAAAGACCCAGTACTTC.